The 19 T cell receptor beta chains listed next were all sequenced from one sample in a study of blood T cells in healthy people across ages. PCR was performed a second time for roughly 7 to 12 cycles using a sample-barcoded 5' primer and a J-beta primer mix. TCRdb re-called the 5' RACE reads with MiXCR, one entry per CDR3 protein. The table includes roughly 1.4 million distinct CDR3 sequences, roughly 60% detected once. The specimen sequenced was blood. Source of these receptors: a man between 18 and 35 years old in good health.

The chain has TRBV7-9 and TRBJ2-1; TRBD2 might be the D (7 bases). TRBJ2-7 explains the end of the DNA better; the J call may be wrong. The CDR3 sequence is 14 residues long. Germline lookup yields CDR1 SEHNR and CDR2 FQNEAQ (reference sequence). CDR3 sequence: CASIVRGAYNEQYF. CDR3 nucleotides: TGTGCCAGCATCGTACGGGGGGCGTACAATGAGCAGTACTTC.

The chain employs TRBV5-6 and TRBJ2-7; D unresolved. Matching the DNA end better, TRBJ2-5 makes the J call doubtful. Germline V gives CDR1 SGHDT, CDR2 YYEEEE. CDR3 length equals 15 residues. The CDR3 here is CASSLRSSTGETQYF. The CDR3 region has the DNA TGTGCCAGCAGCTTGCGGAGCTCGACGGGAGAGACCCAGTACTTC.

J is TRBJ2-7 and V is TRBV20-1; maybe TRBD2 (5 bases). This CDR3 has 14 residues. Germline assignment: CDR1 DFQATT and CDR2 SNEGSKA (reference sequence). V was shortened by 0 bases and J by 2 bases, with 11 bases between the two germline ends. The CDR3 spells CSARDTRTPYEQYF. CDR3 bases: TGCAGTGCTAGAGATACTAGAACCCCCTACGAGCAGTACTTC.

V usage is TRBV29-1 and J usage is TRBJ1-2; possibly TRBD1 for D (5 bases). Germline V lookup: CDR1 SQVTM, CDR2 ANQGSEA. There are 12 residues in the CDR3. The V end lost 7 bases, the J end lost 8 bases, and 17 bases lay between the germline ends. In DNA form, the CDR3 reads TGCAGCGCCCCAGAAGGGGAACGAGGCTACACCTTC. This codes for CSAPEGERGYTF. Full variable domain (rest looked up from reference TRBV29-1 and TRBJ1-2): SAVISQKPSRDICQRGTSLTIQCQVDSQVTMMFWYRQQPGQSLTLIATANQGSEATYESGFVIDKFPISRPNLTFSTLTVSNMSPEDSSIYLCSAPEGERGYTFGSGTRLTVV.

This chain uses TRBV20-1 with TRBJ2-4, with 7 positions matching TRBD1. The end of the DNA fits TRBJ2-7 better, so the J call may be wrong. CDR1 is DFQATT and CDR2 is SNEGSKA in the germline V gene (reference sequence). The CDR3 runs 13 residues. The CDR3, as DNA: TGCAGTGCCATCAACAGGGGCTCCTACGAGCAGTACTTC. Encoded protein: CSAINRGSYEQYF.

Notes on this clonotype: At one end, the junction sequence differs from germline, possibly due to a read error. This chain links TRBV5-1 with TRBJ2-1; 8 bases align to TRBD2. CDR1 is SGHRS, CDR2 YFSETQ, per germline. The CDR3 contains 16 residues. The CDR3 spells CASSPASGGAGNEQFF. CDR3 bases: TGCGCCAGCAGCCCGGCGTCGGGGGGGGCCGGGAATGAGCAGTTCTTT.

The gene calls are TRBV4-3 and TRBJ2-1, with D tentatively TRBD2 (5 bases). Trimming removed 5 bases at V and 6 bases at J, with 17 bases between. The germline V gene encodes CDR1 LGHNA and CDR2 YSLEER. CDR3 length equals 15 residues. Here the CDR3 reads CASSETTGRGNEQFF. Written as DNA, the CDR3 is TGCGCCAGCAGCGAGACGACTGGGAGAGGCAATGAGCAGTTCTTC.

V gene TRBV6-1 combines with J gene TRBJ2-1; TRBD2 matches 7 bases. The length of the CDR3 is 16 residues. The ends lost 3 bases at V and 4 bases at J; junction bases unmatched: 9. From germline, CDR1 is MNHNS and CDR2 SASEGT. The CDR3: CASSEQAGESYNEQFF. The CDR3 DNA reads TGTGCCAGCAGTGAGCAGGCGGGAGAGAGTTACAATGAGCAGTTCTTC.

The chain has TRBV6-2 or TRBV6-3 and TRBJ2-1; D is perhaps TRBD2 (5 bases). Germline-derived CDR1 and CDR2 are MNHEY and SVGEGT. Trimming took off 6 bases at V and 6 bases at J, with 18 bases between the two ends. The CDR3 extends over 15 amino acids. The CDR3 coding sequence is TGTGCCAGCAGGTCAAGCGAGAGAGAGGGCAATGAGCAGTTCTTC. Encoded protein: CASRSSEREGNEQFF.

This CDR3 reads CASSVRDSLYEQYF. The CDR3 bases are TGTGCCAGCAGTGTCCGGGACTCGCTCTACGAGCAGTACTTC. V usage is TRBV6-1 and J usage is TRBJ2-5; TRBD2 is a possible D gene (6 bases). The DNA end is a closer match to TRBJ2-7, so the J assignment may be wrong. This CDR3 has 14 amino acids. CDR1 MNHNS and CDR2 SASEGT come from the germline V gene.

The rearrangement links TRBV5-6 to TRBJ2-4; the match to TRBD2 covers 10 bases. The ends lost 1 base at V and 4 bases at J; junction bases unmatched: 14. There are 19 residues in the CDR3. CDR1 and CDR2 from the germline V gene are SGHDT and YYEEEE. The CDR3 sequence is CASSLSKREGPLLKNIQYF. CDR3 nucleotides: TGTGCCAGCAGCTTGAGTAAGCGGGAGGGCCCCCTCCTAAAAAACATTCAGTACTTC.

This clonotype was seen more than once but under ten times. The chain links TRBV11-1 to TRBJ2-4; tentative D call: TRBD2 (5 bases). TRBJ2-7 explains the end of the DNA better; the J call may be wrong. The CDR3 is 14 amino acids. Germline V lookup: CDR1 SGHAT, CDR2 FQDESV (reference sequence). In nucleotides, the CDR3 is TGTGCCAGCAGCGGCCAGGACTTAAACTACGAGCAGTACTTC. It encodes CASSGQDLNYEQYF.

This clonotype appeared a single time. V and J are TRBV6-4 and TRBJ1-2; no clear D. The length of the CDR3 is 13 residues. CDR1 MRHNA and CDR2 SNTAGT come from the germline V gene. Trimming took 6 bases from V and 2 from J, leaving 10 bases between them. The CDR3 DNA reads TGTGCCAGCAGACCCCCTTCAAACTATGGCTACACCTTC. It codes for CASRPPSNYGYTF.

The V and J genes are TRBV29-1 and TRBJ1-5; no clear D. The germline V gene encodes CDR1 SQVTM and CDR2 ANQGSEA. The CDR3 contains 13 residues. The V end lost 4 bases, the J end lost 4 bases, and 11 bases lay between the germline ends. CDR3 protein: CSVAPTDNQPQHF. For the CDR3, the DNA is TGCAGCGTTGCCCCCACCGATAATCAGCCCCAGCATTTT.

This clonotype was detected once. The rearrangement uses TRBV10-3 and TRBJ2-7; D may be TRBD1 (5 bases). This CDR3 is built from 13 residues. Trimming stripped 3 bases from V and 4 bases from J, with 10 bases between. Germline V gives CDR1 ENHRY, CDR2 SYGVKD. CDR3 sequence reads: CAISEGVRYEQYF. For the CDR3, the DNA is TGTGCCATCAGTGAAGGGGTCAGGTACGAGCAGTACTTC.

The chain combines TRBV4-2 with TRBJ1-2, with D perhaps TRBD1 (5 bases). V was trimmed by 0 bases and J by 7 bases, leaving 15 bases between them. Germline-derived CDR1 and CDR2 are LGHNA and YNFKEQ. The CDR3 contains 15 residues. CDR3 in DNA: TGTGCCAGCAGCCAAGAAACTCAGGGCTTGGGTGGCTACACCTTC. Translated, it gives CASSQETQGLGGYTF.

The chain combines TRBV12-3 or TRBV12-4 with TRBJ1-2; TRBD1 is a possible D gene (6 bases). Trimming pared 5 bases from V and 3 bases from J, leaving 10 bases between. The CDR3 is 13 residues long. CDR3 sequence reads: CASSHRVDYGYTF. The CDR3 nucleotides are TGTGCCAGCAGTCACAGGGTGGACTATGGCTACACCTTC.

The CDR3 region has the DNA TGTGCCAGCAGCGTAGTAACCGGGACAGGGAAAGGGACCCAGTACTTC. Translation: CASSVVTGTGKGTQYF. V usage is TRBV9 and J usage is TRBJ2-5; 9 nucleotides match TRBD1. Germline CDR1 is SGDLS and CDR2 is YYNGEE. The junction had 10 bases not matched to a gene; V was cut back by 0 bases and J by 7 bases. The CDR3 is 16 amino acids.

This sequence joins TRBV3-1 and TRBJ1-1; a weak D match, TRBD1 (5 bases). Germline-derived CDR1 and CDR2 are LGHDT and YNNKEL (reference sequence). The CDR3 length is 14 residues. Trimming took 3 bases from V and 4 from J, leaving 12 bases between them. Here the CDR3 reads CASSQYRMTTEAFF. In DNA, the CDR3 is TGTGCCAGCAGCCAGTACAGGATGACCACTGAAGCTTTCTTT.